These 29 T cell receptor beta chains were sequenced from one sample in a study of metastatic and nonmetastatic thyroid tumors. With MiXCR, TCRdb reprocessed the PCR reads. The table includes 15,000 to 20,000 clones, around a fifth detected once. Thyroid surgery took place with no prior treatment in any patient. Material: adjacent normal tissue. The receptors were gathered from a female donor with papillary thyroid cancer or a benign thyroid nodule (not recorded which). Some clones in this sample may be carry-over from other donors' samples.

The chain has TRBV5-1 and TRBJ2-1; 9 positions match TRBD2. After removal of 4 bases from V and 5 bases from J, the junction contained 7 bases not matched to a gene. Germline assignment: CDR1 SGHRS and CDR2 YFSETQ. The CDR3 runs to 15 residues. The CDR3: CASSPLAGKNNEQFF. Here the CDR3 DNA reads TGCGCCAGCAGCCCCCTAGCGGGGAAAAACAATGAGCAGTTCTTC.

About this clone itself: Other nucleotide sequences in the sample specify the same CDR3. CDR3 in amino acids: CASSLTQYEQYF. The CDR3 DNA reads as TGTGCCAGCAGTTTAACTCAGTACGAGCAGTACTTC. The genes are TRBV28 and TRBJ2-7; no clear D. CDR3 length: 12 residues. CDR1 is MDHEN and CDR2 is SYDVKM in the germline V gene. Trimming removed 2 bases from V and 4 bases from J, with 6 bases in between.

This clone was seen only a few times. The chain combines TRBV6-2 or TRBV6-3 with TRBJ2-3; 15 bases line up with TRBD2. Germline V gene sequence: CDR1 MNHEY, CDR2 SVGEGT. Losses at the gene ends were 8 bases for V and 5 bases for J; bases not matched to a gene: 5. This CDR3 is built from 15 residues. The CDR3 bases are TGTGCCAGCGACGGACTAGCGGGAGGGATAGATACGCAGTATTTT. Translated, it gives CASDGLAGGIDTQYF.

V is TRBV27 and J is TRBJ2-1; D is undetermined. Trimming pared 5 bases from V and 5 bases from J, leaving 13 bases between. The CDR3 extends over 14 amino acids. Germline V lookup: CDR1 MNHEY, CDR2 SMNVEV (reference sequence). CDR3 sequence reads: CASSASMIHNEQFF. As DNA, the CDR3 is TGTGCCAGCAGTGCCTCCATGATCCACAATGAGCAGTTCTTC.

J is TRBJ1-5 and V is TRBV5-1, with 10 bases fitting TRBD1. The CDR3 spans 15 residues. Germline loops: CDR1 SGHRS, CDR2 YFSETQ. V was clipped by 5 bases and J by 6 bases; unmatched bases: 8. In DNA, the CDR3 is TGCGCCAGCAGTCCGAGACAGGGGGCTGGTCAGCCCCAGCATTTT. This translates into CASSPRQGAGQPQHF.

Details on this clone: The same CDR3 also results from other DNA sequences found in this sample. The V call is TRBV20-1, the J call TRBJ1-1, with a weak D call TRBD1 (5 bases). V was shortened by 0 bases and J by 4 bases, with 18 bases between the two germline ends. The CDR3 loop spans 16 amino acids. In germline, CDR1 is DFQATT, CDR2 SNEGSKA (reference sequence). The CDR3 DNA follows: TGCAGTGCTAGAGACCCCGGGCGGGGCCCGGGCACTGAAGCTTTCTTT. Protein product: CSARDPGRGPGTEAFF.

This clone was observed a few times. V gene TRBV14 combines with J gene TRBJ2-1; 7 nucleotides line up with TRBD2. Germline CDR1 SGHDN, CDR2 FVKESK. The CDR3 runs to 16 residues. V was clipped by 1 base and J by 2 bases; unmatched bases: 5. In DNA, the CDR3 is TGTGCCAGCAGCCAAGTCGGGGGGAGCGCCTACAATGAGCAGTTCTTC. Translation: CASSQVGGSAYNEQFF.

This clone was seen a few times. The genes are TRBV20-1 and TRBJ2-3; 7 bases match TRBD2. Germline CDR1 reads DFQATT; CDR2 reads SNEGSKA (reference sequence). The length of the CDR3 is 16 residues. Unmatched junction bases numbered 15, after V lost 4 bases and J lost 5 bases. The CDR3 nucleotides are TGCAGTGCTAATAGCCTGGGGCTAGCGGAAGAAGATACGCAGTATTTT. This gives the protein CSANSLGLAEEDTQYF.

The chain recombines TRBV6-1 with TRBJ2-5; either TRBD1 or TRBD2 may fit D (5 bases each). The V and J ends lost 7 bases and 4 bases respectively, with 16 bases between them. CDR3 length equals 14 residues. Germline assignment: CDR1 MNHNS and CDR2 SASEGT. This chain's CDR3 is CASKVARRGETQYF. The CDR3 nucleotides are TGTGCCAGCAAGGTAGCGAGAAGGGGAGAGACCCAGTACTTC.

This clone appeared a few times. The chain is built from TRBV10-1 and TRBJ2-1; 12 bases are a match to TRBD2. V lost 4 bases to trimming and J lost 4 bases; unmatched junction nucleotides: 5. This CDR3 comprises 16 residues. Germline loops: CDR1 WNHNN, CDR2 SYGVQD (reference sequence). The CDR3 reads CASSVAGTSGYNEQFF. DNA of the CDR3: TGCGCCAGCAGTGTAGCCGGGACTAGCGGGTACAATGAGCAGTTCTTC.

This clone has ten or more counts. The chain is built from TRBV6-1 and TRBJ2-7, with D possibly being TRBD1 (5 bases). V was clipped by 1 base and J by 3 bases, with 7 bases between them. Germline loops: CDR1 MNHNS, CDR2 SASEGT. The CDR3 totals 13 residues. CDR3 coding DNA: TGTGCCAGCAGTGAAGGACAGAACTACGAGCAGTACTTC. It translates to CASSEGQNYEQYF.

The CDR3 nucleotides read TGTGCCACCCGGCCAGGGACAGCTAATTCACCCCTCCACTTT. Protein sequence: CATRPGTANSPLHF. The V and J genes are TRBV6-1 and TRBJ1-6; the match to TRBD1 covers 7 bases. With V trimmed by 10 bases and J by 6 bases, 9 bases remained unmatched. The CDR3 is made up of 14 amino acids. Germline V lookup: CDR1 MNHNS, CDR2 SASEGT.

In its sample, this clone ranks as medium-sized. V gene TRBV30 combines with J gene TRBJ2-3; 7 nucleotides match TRBD1. The CDR3 contains 14 residues. Germline V gene lookup returns CDR1 GTSNPN and CDR2 SVGIG (reference sequence). The ends lost 5 bases at V and 3 bases at J; junction bases unmatched: 8. CDR3 protein: CAWETGLGTDTQYF. The CDR3 coding sequence is TGTGCCTGGGAGACAGGGTTGGGGACAGATACGCAGTATTTT. The variable domain in full, completed from reference TRBV30 and TRBJ2-3, reads SQTIHQWPATLVQPVGSPLSLECTVEGTSNPNLYWYRQAAGRGLQLLFYSVGIGQISSEVPQNLSASRPQDRQFILSSKKLLLSDSGFYLCAWETGLGTDTQYFGPGTRLTVL.

The rearrangement joins TRBV20-1 to TRBJ2-7; possible D gene TRBD2, 6 bases. The germline V gene encodes CDR1 DFQATT and CDR2 SNEGSKA (reference sequence). Trimming took 3 bases from V and 5 from J, leaving 20 bases between them. The CDR3 spans 15 residues. CDR3 residues: CSASIPLAGLDEQYF. As DNA, the CDR3 is TGCAGTGCTAGCATCCCTCTGGCGGGACTCGACGAGCAGTACTTC.

This clone was counted between two and nine times. The chain carries TRBV6-2 or TRBV6-3 and TRBJ2-6; D gene uncertain. CDR1 is MNHEY and CDR2 is SVGEGT in the germline V gene. The CDR3 covers 14 residues. V gave up 5 bases and J gave up 0 bases, with 5 bases separating them. The CDR3 here is CASSLSSGANVLTF. The CDR3 nucleotides are TGTGCCAGCAGTCTGAGCTCTGGGGCCAACGTCCTGACTTTC.

The V gene is TRBV12-3 or TRBV12-4, the J gene TRBJ2-7; the match to TRBD1 covers 8 bases. V was pared by 5 bases and J by 3 bases, with 9 bases of the junction left unmatched. The CDR3 consists of 15 residues. The CDR3 loop reads CASSAGAGGIYEQYF. DNA for the CDR3: TGTGCCAGCAGTGCTGGGGCAGGGGGCATCTACGAGCAGTACTTC.

The chain is built from TRBV28 and TRBJ1-1; TRBD1 aligns across 8 bases. Trimming at V came to 6 bases and at J to 4 bases, leaving 7 bases not matched to a gene. CDR3 length equals 14 residues. Per germline, CDR1 MDHEN and CDR2 SYDVKM. CDR3 sequence (DNA): TGTGCCAGCAGCCCGGACAGGGTTGGCACTGAAGCTTTCTTT. It encodes CASSPDRVGTEAFF. The full variable domain, with the rest looked up from reference TRBV28 and TRBJ1-1, is DVKVTQSSRYLVKRTGEKVFLECVQDMDHENMFWYRQDPGLGLRLIYFSYDVKMKEKGDIPEGYSVSREKKERFSLILESASTNQTSMYLCASSPDRVGTEAFFGQGTRLTVV.

This clone was seen more than once but under ten times. This chain joins TRBV18 and TRBJ2-5; perhaps TRBD2 as D (6 bases). Trimming removed 6 bases at V and 2 bases at J, with 10 bases between. Per the germline V gene, CDR1 is KGHSH and CDR2 is LQKENI. The CDR3 runs 13 residues. The CDR3 DNA sequence: TGTGCCAGCTCTCGTGGGGGGCAAGAGACCCAGTACTTC. It encodes CASSRGGQETQYF.

The genes are TRBV7-2 and TRBJ2-7; the match to TRBD2 covers 12 bases. J lost 6 bases, V lost 6 bases, and 6 bases had no gene match. The CDR3 has 14 amino acids. CDR1 and CDR2 from the germline V gene are SGHTA and FQGNSA. The CDR3, as DNA: TGTGCCAGCAGTTTCCTAGCGGGAGGGAGCGAGCAGTACTTC. Protein sequence: CASSFLAGGSEQYF. The complete variable domain, with remaining parts taken from reference TRBV7-2 and TRBJ2-7, reads GAGVSQSPSNKVTEKGKDVELRCDPISGHTALYWYRQSLGQGLEFLIYFQGNSAPDKSGLPSDRFSAERTGGSVSTLTIQRTQQEDSAVYLCASSFLAGGSEQYFGPGTRLTVT.

This clone was recorded a few times. The chain links TRBV6-6 to TRBJ2-1; 11 bases match TRBD1. CDR3 length: 17 residues. Losses at the gene ends were 10 bases for V and 12 bases for J; bases not matched to a gene: 23. The germline CDR1 and CDR2 sequences are MNHNY and SVGAGI (reference sequence). For the CDR3, the DNA is TGTGCCACGCAATTACGAGGATCGGACAGGGGGCCAATGTCGCAGTTCTTC. Its translation is CATQLRGSDRGPMSQFF.

This chain uses TRBV2 with TRBJ1-5; TRBD1 might be the D (5 bases). Germline lookup yields CDR1 SNHLY and CDR2 FYNNEI. The CDR3 spans 20 residues. V lost 6 bases and J 1 base, leaving 28 bases between the germline ends. CDR3 protein: CASRKGGVEGSGTSNQPQHF. In DNA form, the CDR3 reads TGTGCCAGCAGGAAAGGCGGGGTGGAAGGGTCGGGGACCAGCAATCAGCCCCAGCATTTT.

Comments on this clone: A clone one base away is much larger, so this may be a read error. V usage is TRBV3-1 and J usage is TRBJ1-2, with 8 bases fitting TRBD1. Germline trimming cut 4 bases from V and 2 bases from J; bases unmatched to any gene: 3. This CDR3 contains 14 residues. Germline V gene sequence: CDR1 LGHDT, CDR2 YNNKEL (reference sequence). The CDR3 here is CASSPGQENYGYTF. In DNA form, the CDR3 reads TGTGCCAGCAGCCCGGGACAGGAAAACTATGGCTACACCTTC.

This clone was detected many times. V gene TRBV7-2 combines with J gene TRBJ2-7; 7 bases match TRBD1. This CDR3 has 15 amino acids. Germline CDR1 SGHTA, CDR2 FQGNSA. Unmatched junction bases numbered 5, after V lost 3 bases and J lost 0 bases. The CDR3 region is CASSFRDSLSYEQYF. DNA of the CDR3: TGTGCCAGCAGCTTCCGGGACAGCCTCTCCTACGAGCAGTACTTC.

There are many counts of this clone. This chain uses TRBV28 with TRBJ2-7, with a weak D call TRBD2 (6 bases). This CDR3 is 19 amino acids long. Germline lookup yields CDR1 MDHEN and CDR2 SYDVKM. Trimming removed 5 bases at V and 3 bases at J, with 29 bases between. In DNA form, the CDR3 reads TGTGCCAGCAGTCCCGAAGGTCCAAGCGGAGGGCAGGGCGTCTACGAGCAGTACTTC. Translation gives CASSPEGPSGGQGVYEQYF. Together with reference TRBV28 and TRBJ2-7, the CDR3 gives the full variable domain: DVKVTQSSRYLVKRTGEKVFLECVQDMDHENMFWYRQDPGLGLRLIYFSYDVKMKEKGDIPEGYSVSREKKERFSLILESASTNQTSMYLCASSPEGPSGGQGVYEQYFGPGTRLTVT.

This clone was counted a few times. The chain carries TRBV15 and TRBJ1-3, with 8 positions matching TRBD1. The CDR3 runs 15 residues. With V trimmed by 5 bases and J by 3 bases, 6 bases remained unmatched. Germline values: CDR1 LNHNV, CDR2 YYDKDF (reference sequence). CDR3 residues: CATSEHRGGGNTIYF. The CDR3 region has the DNA TGTGCCACCAGCGAACACAGGGGGGGTGGAAACACCATATATTTT.

This clone was seen more than once but under ten times. This CDR3 reads CASIHQEGGNYGYTF. The CDR3 DNA follows: TGTGCCAGCATCCATCAGGAGGGAGGGAACTATGGCTACACCTTC. The rearrangement joins TRBV6-1 to TRBJ1-2; D is unclear. The V end lost 7 bases, the J end lost 2 bases, and 17 bases lay between the germline ends. The CDR3 totals 15 residues. Germline values: CDR1 MNHNS, CDR2 SASEGT.

The chain couples TRBV20-1 to TRBJ1-2; D might be TRBD1 (5 bases). V was cut by 3 bases and J by 2 bases, with 16 bases left in between. This CDR3 is built from 15 residues. Per germline, CDR1 DFQATT and CDR2 SNEGSKA (reference sequence). CDR3 in DNA: TGCAGTGCTAGGTATCCAGGGTACCCAAACTATGGCTACACCTTC. It translates to CSARYPGYPNYGYTF.

This clone was counted a few times. This sequence joins TRBV5-6 and TRBJ2-7; 9 bases are shared with TRBD1. With 1 base clipped from V and 0 bases from J, the junction kept 5 bases outside the gene matches. Per germline, CDR1 SGHDT and CDR2 YYEEEE. CDR3 length equals 16 residues. The DNA for the CDR3 is TGTGCCAGCAGCTTGTGGGACAGGGATTCCTCCTACGAGCAGTACTTC. This encodes CASSLWDRDSSYEQYF.

In its sample, this clone was seen a few times. The rearrangement joins TRBV28 to TRBJ2-7, with 9 positions matching TRBD2. The germline gives CDR1 MDHEN, CDR2 SYDVKM. The CDR3 contains 13 residues. After removal of 2 bases from V and 6 bases from J, the junction contained 2 bases not matched to a gene. The CDR3 here is CASSLAGGGEQYF. The CDR3 DNA sequence: TGTGCCAGCAGTTTAGCGGGGGGGGGCGAGCAGTACTTC.